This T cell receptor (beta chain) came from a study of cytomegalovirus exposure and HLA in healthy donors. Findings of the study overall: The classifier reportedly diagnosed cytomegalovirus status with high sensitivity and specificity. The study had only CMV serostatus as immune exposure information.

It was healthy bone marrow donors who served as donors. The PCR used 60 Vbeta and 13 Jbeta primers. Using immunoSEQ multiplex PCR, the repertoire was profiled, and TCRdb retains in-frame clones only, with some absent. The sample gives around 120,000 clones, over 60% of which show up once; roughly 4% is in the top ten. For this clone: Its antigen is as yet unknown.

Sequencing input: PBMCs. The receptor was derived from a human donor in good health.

CDR3 protein: CASSGCCNYGYTF. CDR3 nucleotide sequence: TGTGCCAGCAGCGGCTGCTGCAACTATGGCTACACCTTC. The genes are TRBV21-1 and TRBJ1-2; TRBD1, the D gene given by the table, was not confirmed from the DNA. TRBV21-1 is marked as a pseudogene. CDR3 length: 13 residues.